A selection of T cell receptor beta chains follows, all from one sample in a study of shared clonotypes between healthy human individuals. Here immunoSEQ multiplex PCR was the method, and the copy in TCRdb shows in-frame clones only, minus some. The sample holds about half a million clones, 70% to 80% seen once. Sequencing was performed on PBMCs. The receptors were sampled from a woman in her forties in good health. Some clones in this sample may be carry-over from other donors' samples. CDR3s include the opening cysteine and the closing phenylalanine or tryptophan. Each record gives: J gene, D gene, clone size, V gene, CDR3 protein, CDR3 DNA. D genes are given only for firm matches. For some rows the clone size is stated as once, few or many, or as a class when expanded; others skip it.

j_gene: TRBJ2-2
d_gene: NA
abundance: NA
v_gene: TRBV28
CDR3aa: CATGGTGELFF
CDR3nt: TGTGCCACTGGGGGGACCGGGGAGCTGTTTTTT

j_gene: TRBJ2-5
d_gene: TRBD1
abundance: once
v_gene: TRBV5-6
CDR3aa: CASSLGQGALETQYF
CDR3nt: TGTGCCAGCAGCTTGGGACAGGGGGCACTGGAGACCCAGTACTTC

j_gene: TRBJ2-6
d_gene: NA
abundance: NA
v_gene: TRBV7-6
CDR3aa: CASSLALFGGGANVLTF
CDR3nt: TGTGCCAGCAGCTTAGCGTTGTTCGGGGGCGGGGCCAACGTCCTGACTTTC

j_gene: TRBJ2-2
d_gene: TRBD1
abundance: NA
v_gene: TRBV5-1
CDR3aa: CASSSEGQGTGELFF
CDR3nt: TGCGCCAGCAGCTCAGAGGGACAGGGGACCGGGGAGCTGTTTTTT

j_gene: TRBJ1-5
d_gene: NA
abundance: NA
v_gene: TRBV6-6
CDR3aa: CASTPDSNQPQHF
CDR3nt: TGTGCCAGCACCCCAGACAGCAATCAGCCCCAGCATTTT

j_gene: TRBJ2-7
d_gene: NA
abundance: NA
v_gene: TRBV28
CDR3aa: CASSLSASYEQYF
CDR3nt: TGTGCCAGCAGTTTAAGCGCCAGCTACGAGCAGTACTTC

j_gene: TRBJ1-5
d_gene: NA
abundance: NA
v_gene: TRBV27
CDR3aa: CASSFLGKNSNQPQHF
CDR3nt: TGTGCCAGCAGTTTCTTAGGGAAAAATAGCAATCAGCCCCAGCATTTT

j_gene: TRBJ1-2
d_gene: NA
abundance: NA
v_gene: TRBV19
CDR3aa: CASTYDGPTNYGYTF
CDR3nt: TGTGCCAGTACCTATGATGGGCCCACTAACTATGGCTACACCTTC

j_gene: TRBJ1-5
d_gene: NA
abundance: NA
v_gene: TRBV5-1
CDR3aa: CASSLDGGRVQPQHF
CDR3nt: TGCGCCAGCAGCTTGGATGGGGGGCGAGTTCAGCCCCAGCATTTT

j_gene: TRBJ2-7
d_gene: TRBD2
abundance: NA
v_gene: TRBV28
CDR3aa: CASSQREVEQYF
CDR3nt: TGTGCCAGCAGCCAGCGGGAGGTTGAGCAGTACTTC

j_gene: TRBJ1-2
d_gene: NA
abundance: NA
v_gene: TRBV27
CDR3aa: CASSSTPQETYGYTF
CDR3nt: TGTGCCAGCAGTTCCACCCCGCAGGAAACCTATGGCTACACCTTC

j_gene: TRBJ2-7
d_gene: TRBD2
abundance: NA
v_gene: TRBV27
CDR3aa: CASSLKTSGYEQYF
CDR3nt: TGTGCCAGCAGTTTAAAAACTAGCGGCTACGAGCAGTACTTC

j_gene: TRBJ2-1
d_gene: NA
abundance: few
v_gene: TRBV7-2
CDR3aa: CASSPDRDTLIF
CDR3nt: TGTGCCAGCAGCCCCGACCGGGACACGTTAATCTTC

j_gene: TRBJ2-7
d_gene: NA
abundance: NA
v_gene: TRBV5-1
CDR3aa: CASSPLLGTPSYEQYF
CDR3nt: TGCGCCAGCAGTCCCTTATTGGGGACACCCTCCTACGAGCAGTACTTC

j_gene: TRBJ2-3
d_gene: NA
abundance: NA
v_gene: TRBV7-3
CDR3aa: CASSFNGDTQYF
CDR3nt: TGTGCCAGCAGCTTCAACGGGGATACGCAGTATTTT

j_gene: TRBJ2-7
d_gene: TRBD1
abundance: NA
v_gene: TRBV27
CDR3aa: CASRQGPTSSYEQYF
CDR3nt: TGTGCCAGCAGACAGGGGCCTACGTCCTCCTACGAGCAGTACTTC

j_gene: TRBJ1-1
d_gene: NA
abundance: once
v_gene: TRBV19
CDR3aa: CASSNQGVAEAFF
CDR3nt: TGTGCCAGTAGTAACCAGGGTGTCGCTGAAGCTTTCTTT

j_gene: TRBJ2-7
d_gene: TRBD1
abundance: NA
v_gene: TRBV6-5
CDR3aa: CASTSGQGKYEQYF
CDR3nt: TGTGCCAGCACCTCAGGACAGGGGAAGTACGAGCAGTACTTC

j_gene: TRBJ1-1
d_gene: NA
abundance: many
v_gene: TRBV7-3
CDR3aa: CASSWDSNTEAFF
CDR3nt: TGTGCCAGCAGTTGGGACTCGAACACTGAAGCTTTCTTT

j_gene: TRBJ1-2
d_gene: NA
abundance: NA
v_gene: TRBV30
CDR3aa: CAWSAQNYGYTF
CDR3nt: TGTGCCTGGAGTGCTCAGAACTATGGCTACACCTTC

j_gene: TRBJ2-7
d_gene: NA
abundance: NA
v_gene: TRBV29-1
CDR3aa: CSVVGSSYEQYF
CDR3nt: TGCAGCGTTGTCGGCTCGTCCTACGAGCAGTACTTC

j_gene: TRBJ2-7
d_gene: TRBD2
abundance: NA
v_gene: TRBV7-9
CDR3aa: CASSLSREFSPDEQYF
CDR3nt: TGTGCCAGCAGCCTTTCGCGGGAGTTCTCCCCGGACGAGCAGTACTTC

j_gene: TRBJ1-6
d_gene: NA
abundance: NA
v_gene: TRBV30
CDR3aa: CAWQQAYSPLHF
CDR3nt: TGTGCCTGGCAACAGGCATATTCACCCCTCCACTTT

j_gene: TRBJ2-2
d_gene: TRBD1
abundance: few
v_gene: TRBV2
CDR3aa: CASTQGAGTGELFF
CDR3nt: TGTGCCAGCACGCAGGGGGCAGGCACCGGGGAGCTGTTTTTT

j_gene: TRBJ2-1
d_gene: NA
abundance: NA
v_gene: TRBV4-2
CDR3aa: CASSQVAQGYNEQFF
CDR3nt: TGTGCCAGCAGCCAAGTGGCGCAGGGTTACAATGAGCAGTTCTTC

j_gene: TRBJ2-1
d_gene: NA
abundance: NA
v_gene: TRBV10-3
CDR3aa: CAISESYATGYEQFF
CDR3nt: TGTGCCATCAGTGAGTCCTACGCGACTGGTTATGAGCAGTTCTTC

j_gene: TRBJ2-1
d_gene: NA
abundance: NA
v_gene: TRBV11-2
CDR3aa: CASSFWGEGNFF
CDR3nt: NA

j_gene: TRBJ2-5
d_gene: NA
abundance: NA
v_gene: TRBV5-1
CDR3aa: CASSRGRGISQETQYF
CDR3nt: TGCGCCAGCAGCCGGGGCAGGGGTATCTCCCAAGAGACCCAGTACTTC

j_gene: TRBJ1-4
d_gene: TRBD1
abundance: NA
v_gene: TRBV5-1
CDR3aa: CASSLGQTFATNEKLFF
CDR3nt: TGCGCCAGCAGCCTGGGACAGACCTTTGCAACTAATGAAAAACTGTTTTTT

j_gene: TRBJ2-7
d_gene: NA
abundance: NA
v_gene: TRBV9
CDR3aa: CASSAEGYSYEQYF
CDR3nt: TGTGCCAGCAGCGCAGAAGGTTACTCCTACGAGCAGTACTTC

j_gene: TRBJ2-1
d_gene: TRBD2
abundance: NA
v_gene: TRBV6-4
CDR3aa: CANTREGSSYNEQFF
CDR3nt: TGTGCCAACACAAGGGAGGGGAGCTCCTACAATGAGCAGTTCTTC

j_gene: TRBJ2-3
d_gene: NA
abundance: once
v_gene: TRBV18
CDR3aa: CASSVSSGSTDTQYF
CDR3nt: TGTGCCAGCTCAGTATCCAGCGGAAGCACAGATACGCAGTATTTT

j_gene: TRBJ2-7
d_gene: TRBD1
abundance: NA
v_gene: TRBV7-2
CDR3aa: CASSPRGGTGVYEQYF
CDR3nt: TGTGCCAGCAGCCCAAGGGGAGGGACAGGGGTCTACGAGCAGTACTTC

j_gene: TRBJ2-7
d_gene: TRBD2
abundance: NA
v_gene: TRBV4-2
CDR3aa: CASRRTSGSGYEQYF
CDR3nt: TGTGCCAGCAGACGAACCAGCGGGAGTGGCTACGAGCAGTACTTC

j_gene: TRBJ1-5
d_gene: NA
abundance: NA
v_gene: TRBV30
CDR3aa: CAWSPLSTYQPQHF
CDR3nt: TGTGCCTGGAGTCCCCTCTCGACCTATCAGCCCCAGCATTTT

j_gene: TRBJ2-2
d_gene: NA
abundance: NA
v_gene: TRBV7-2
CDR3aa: CASSLAGAWNTGELFF
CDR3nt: TGTGCCAGCAGCTTAGCAGGGGCGTGGAACACCGGGGAGCTGTTTTTT

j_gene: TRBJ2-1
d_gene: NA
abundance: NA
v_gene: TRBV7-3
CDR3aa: CASSPGDSYNEQFF
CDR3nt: TGTGCCAGCAGCCCCGGGGACTCCTACAATGAGCAGTTCTTC

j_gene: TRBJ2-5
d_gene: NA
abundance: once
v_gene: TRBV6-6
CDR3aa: CASTEGVGTQYF
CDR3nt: TGTGCCAGCACCGAAGGGGTGGGGACCCAGTACTTC